Each of the 31 T cell receptor beta chains below was sequenced from the same sample in a study of blood T cell repertoires in COVID-19. Repertoires were generated with immunoSEQ multiplex PCR, while TCRdb's copy carries only in-frame clones and drops some. The data contain some 110,000 clones, 60% to 85% of them singletons. Material for sequencing was peripheral blood. These receptors were taken from a man between 65 and 79 years old with acute or convalescent COVID-19.

This clone was detected only a few times. The chain uses TRBV29-1 and TRBJ2-7; 9 nucleotides align to TRBD1. V lost 7 bases to trimming and J lost 4 bases; unmatched junction nucleotides: 5. From germline, CDR1 is SQVTM and CDR2 ANQGSEA. The CDR3 length is 12 residues. CDR3 nucleotide sequence: TGCAGCGCAACCGGACAGGGGTACGAGCAGTACTTC. It translates to CSATGQGYEQYF.

The V gene is TRBV4-3, the J gene TRBJ2-7; TRBD2 might be the D (5 bases). CDR3 length: 16 amino acids. Germline CDR1 reads LGHNA; CDR2 reads YSLEER. Trimming left V 0 bases short and J 7 bases short, with 19 bases between. CDR3 sequence (DNA): TGCGCCAGCAGCCAAGAAGTCGGTCTAGCTGGGTTTGAGCAGTACTTC. Amino acid sequence: CASSQEVGLAGFEQYF.

The CDR3 reads CASSWDRRAYEQYF. As DNA, the CDR3 is TGTGCCAGCAGTTGGGACAGGCGGGCCTACGAGCAGTACTTC. The chain has TRBV6-5 and TRBJ2-7, with TRBD1 matching 8 bases. The germline CDR1 and CDR2 sequences are MNHEY and SVGAGI. The CDR3 length is 14 residues. Losses at the gene ends were 4 bases for V and 2 bases for J; bases not matched to a gene: 4.

The chain carries TRBV4-1 and TRBJ2-7, with D tentatively TRBD1 (6 bases). CDR3 size: 17 residues. The germline V gene encodes CDR1 MGHRA and CDR2 YSYEKL. V was trimmed by 0 bases and J by 5 bases, leaving 20 bases between them. The CDR3 region is CASSQDRRLSQGNEQYF. In nucleotides, the CDR3 is TGCGCCAGCAGCCAAGATAGACGACTCTCCCAGGGGAACGAGCAGTACTTC.

The genes are TRBV9 and TRBJ2-1, with D possibly being TRBD2 (6 bases). The CDR3 sequence is 15 residues long. Germline V lookup: CDR1 SGDLS, CDR2 YYNGEE. Between the trimmed V and J ends, which lost 10 bases and 2 bases, there was a span of 19 bases. In DNA, the CDR3 is TGTGCCGGGGGACTGTGCAGGTGGCCCTACAATGAGCAGTTCTTC. It translates to CAGGLCRWPYNEQFF.

This clone was counted between two and nine times. The CDR3 protein is CASSPGLTGELFF. CDR3 nucleotides: TGTGCCAGCAGCCCTGGCCTTACCGGGGAGCTGTTTTTT. The J gene is TRBJ2-2, the V gene TRBV9, with D unresolved. The germline V gene has CDR1 SGDLS and CDR2 YYNGEE. The CDR3 runs 13 residues. The V and J ends lost 4 bases and 5 bases respectively, with 9 bases between them.

This chain uses TRBV7-9 with TRBJ1-2, with D unresolved. Germline V gene data show CDR1 as SEHNR and CDR2 as FQNEAQ (reference sequence). The CDR3 has 14 residues. V was pared by 6 bases and J by 6 bases, with 17 bases between. The CDR3 DNA sequence: TGTGCCAGCAGTCCTTATGCCCTCGGGAATGGCTACACCTTC. It specifies CASSPYALGNGYTF. The complete variable domain, with remaining parts taken from reference TRBV7-9 and TRBJ1-2, reads DTGVSQNPRHKITKRGQNVTFRCDPISEHNRLYWYRQTLGQGPEFLTYFQNEAQLEKSRLLSDRFSAERPKGSFSTLEIQRTEQGDSAMYLCASSPYALGNGYTFGSGTRLTVV.

This chain connects TRBV5-1 to TRBJ1-2; 7 bases align to TRBD1. Trimming took 1 base from V and 4 from J; bases not matched to a gene: 4. Germline V gene sequence: CDR1 SGHRS, CDR2 YFSETQ. CDR3 length: 14 amino acids. The CDR3 sequence is CASSLSAGGYGYTF. CDR3 nucleotides: TGCGCCAGCAGCTTGTCGGCAGGGGGCTATGGCTACACCTTC. Combining the CDR3 with reference TRBV5-1 and TRBJ1-2 gives the whole variable domain KAGVTQTPRYLIKTRGQQVTLSCSPISGHRSVSWYQQTPGQGLQFLFEYFSETQRNKGNFPGRFSGRQFSNSRSEMNVSTLELGDSALYLCASSLSAGGYGYTFGSGTRLTVV.

The rearrangement joins TRBV12-3 or TRBV12-4 to TRBJ1-2, with D unclear. V lost 6 bases, J lost 9 bases, and 8 bases lay in between. This CDR3 contains 10 residues. The CDR3 region has the DNA TGTGCCAGCAGCCGAGACAGCTACACCTTC. Encoded protein: CASSRDSYTF.

CDR3 nucleotide sequence: TGTGCCAGCAGTTACTCGGGGACAGGGGGCGCGTTTAGTCAGCCCCAGCATTTT. Its translation is CASSYSGTGGAFSQPQHF. V and J are TRBV6-2 or TRBV6-3 and TRBJ1-5; 12 positions agree with TRBD1. CDR3 length: 18 residues. V was pared by 0 bases and J by 6 bases, with 9 bases of the junction left unmatched. The germline CDR1 and CDR2 sequences are MNHEY and SVGEGT.

The V and J genes are TRBV28 and TRBJ1-1, with TRBD1 matching over 8 bases. The CDR3 has 14 residues. The germline V gene has CDR1 MDHEN and CDR2 SYDVKM. Trimming took 2 bases from V and 1 from J; bases not matched to a gene: 0. CDR3 DNA: TGTGCCAGCAGTTTAACAGGGGGGAACACTGAAGCTTTCTTT. It yields the protein CASSLTGGNTEAFF.

The V call is TRBV30, the J call TRBJ1-1; no clear D gene. The CDR3 extends over 14 amino acids. CDR1 and CDR2 (germline): GTSNPN, SVGIG (reference sequence). The V and J ends lost 1 base and 2 bases respectively, with 11 bases between them. CDR3 nucleotide sequence: TGTGCCTGGAGTGGCGACATTTTTAACACTGAAGCTTTCTTT. Its protein product is CAWSGDIFNTEAFF. Looking up the rest from reference TRBV30 and TRBJ1-1 gives the full variable domain: SQTIHQWPATLVQPVGSPLSLECTVEGTSNPNLYWYRQAAGRGLQLLFYSVGIGQISSEVPQNLSASRPQDRQFILSSKKLLLSDSGFYLCAWSGDIFNTEAFFGQGTRLTVV.

J is TRBJ2-5 and V is TRBV6-4; perhaps TRBD1 as D (6 bases). CDR1 is MRHNA, CDR2 SNTAGT, per germline. The CDR3 consists of 14 residues. Trimming pared 4 bases from V and 5 bases from J, leaving 14 bases between. The CDR3 sequence is CASSVDRFGETQYF. The DNA for the CDR3 is TGTGCCAGCAGTGTTGACAGGTTCGGGGAGACCCAGTACTTC.

This clone appeared a single time. The chain joins TRBV11-2 to TRBJ2-5, with 8 bases lining up with TRBD2. Germline V gene sequence: CDR1 SGHAT, CDR2 FQNNGV. The J segment lost 2 bases and the V segment lost 6 bases, leaving 14 bases of the junction unmatched. The CDR3 runs to 17 residues. CDR3 amino acids: CASSPLVSGGIQETQYF. The CDR3 coding sequence is TGTGCCAGCAGTCCCTTGGTCAGCGGGGGTATACAAGAGACCCAGTACTTC.

The V gene is TRBV6-2 or TRBV6-3, the J gene TRBJ2-3; D is unclear. CDR3 length: 16 residues. Trimming left V 2 bases short and J 6 bases short, with 18 bases between. The germline CDR1 and CDR2 sequences are MNHEY and SVGEGT. Here the CDR3 reads CASSYTLESFTDTQYF. The CDR3 DNA reads as TGTGCCAGCAGTTACACCCTAGAATCTTTTACGGATACGCAGTATTTT.

This clone showed up just once. The chain links TRBV7-2 to TRBJ2-3; D possibly corresponds to TRBD1 (5 bases). CDR1 and CDR2 from the germline V gene are SGHTA and FQGNSA. V shed 2 bases and J shed 4 bases, with 10 bases lying between them. CDR3 length: 14 residues. In DNA form, the CDR3 reads TGTGCCAGCAGCTTAATCAGGGCGGCAGATACGCAGTATTTT. Its translation: CASSLIRAADTQYF.

V usage is TRBV28 and J usage is TRBJ2-5, with 7 bases identical to TRBD2. Looked up from germline, CDR1 is MDHEN and CDR2 is SYDVKM. Trimming took 6 bases from V and 2 from J; bases not matched to a gene: 6. This CDR3 has 14 amino acids. Here the CDR3 reads CASRPLAEQETQYF. In DNA form, the CDR3 reads TGTGCCAGCAGACCGCTAGCGGAACAAGAGACCCAGTACTTC.

The J gene is TRBJ1-3, the V gene TRBV10-3; D call uncertain. Trimming took 6 bases from V and 4 from J, leaving 13 bases between them. CDR1 and CDR2 from the germline V gene are ENHRY and SYGVKD. CDR3 size: 14 residues. The CDR3 sequence: CAIRPDRGGNTIYF. DNA for the CDR3: TGTGCCATCAGACCGGACCGCGGGGGAAACACCATATATTTT.

The chain joins TRBV11-3 to TRBJ2-1; 11 nucleotides agree with TRBD2. There are 15 residues in the CDR3. Germline V gene lookup returns CDR1 SGHNT and CDR2 YENEEA. V lost 5 bases and J lost 4; bases outside the gene matches: 4. The CDR3 region is CASSVSGGAYNEQFF. The DNA of the CDR3 is TGTGCCAGCAGCGTTAGCGGGGGGGCTTACAATGAGCAGTTCTTC.

This rearrangement joins TRBV12-3 or TRBV12-4 to TRBJ2-3; D unclear. This CDR3 is built from 13 residues. The V end was cut by 3 bases, the J end by 6 bases, with 10 bases between. The CDR3 sequence: CASSFVTQDTQYF. CDR3 DNA sequence: TGTGCCAGCAGTTTCGTTACACAGGATACGCAGTATTTT.

The chain uses TRBV27 and TRBJ1-6; D uncertain. Germline V CDR1 and CDR2: MNHEY, SMNVEV (reference sequence). Trimming took 10 bases from V and 8 from J, leaving 21 bases between them. The CDR3 length is 15 residues. CDR3 sequence (DNA): TGTGCCACCTCTGAGCAGGTATGGAAGGATTCACCCCTCCACTTT. Amino acids: CATSEQVWKDSPLHF.

The rearrangement uses TRBV2 and TRBJ2-7; TRBD1 matches 7 bases. V lost 9 bases, J lost 3 bases, and 14 bases stayed unmatched. Germline assignment: CDR1 SNHLY and CDR2 FYNNEI. The CDR3 contains 15 residues. The CDR3 protein is CARNGQARAFYEQYF. The CDR3, as DNA: TGTGCCAGAAACGGACAGGCCCGTGCCTTCTACGAGCAGTACTTC.

This clone was counted between two and nine times. The gene calls are TRBV7-9 and TRBJ1-5; D is ambiguous. V lost 6 bases to trimming and J lost 4 bases, with 7 bases between them. The CDR3 loop spans 12 amino acids. Germline V lookup: CDR1 SEHNR, CDR2 FQNEAQ (reference sequence). The CDR3 coding sequence is TGTGCCAGCAGTCTGCAGAATCAGCCCCAGCATTTT. It yields the protein CASSLQNQPQHF.

The V call is TRBV7-8, the J call TRBJ1-1, with no clear D. The CDR3 is 16 residues long. Germline CDR1 SGHVS, CDR2 FQNEAQ. Trimming stripped 4 bases from V and 0 bases from J, with 15 bases between. Here the CDR3 DNA reads TGTGCCAGCAGCTCCCGGGTCACCCTCGTGAACACTGAAGCTTTCTTT. Protein product: CASSSRVTLVNTEAFF. Filled out from reference TRBV7-8 and TRBJ1-1, the complete variable domain reads GAGVSQSPRYKVAKRGQDVALRCDPISGHVSLFWYQQALGQGPEFLTYFQNEAQLDKSGLPSDRFFAERPEGSVSTLKIQRTQQEDSAVYLCASSSRVTLVNTEAFFGQGTRLTVV.

This chain connects TRBV7-2 to TRBJ1-5, with D hard to call. This CDR3 is built from 15 residues. The V end lost 5 bases, the J end lost 6 bases, and 17 bases lay between the germline ends. The germline gives CDR1 SGHTA, CDR2 FQGNSA. This CDR3 is CASSPPTAPSQPQHF. DNA of the CDR3: TGTGCCAGCAGCCCTCCGACGGCCCCTAGTCAGCCCCAGCATTTT. Complete variable domain (other parts from reference TRBV7-2 and TRBJ1-5): GAGVSQSPSNKVTEKGKDVELRCDPISGHTALYWYRQSLGQGLEFLIYFQGNSAPDKSGLPSDRFSAERTGGSVSTLTIQRTQQEDSAVYLCASSPPTAPSQPQHFGDGTRLSIL.

This chain joins TRBV7-3 and TRBJ2-7; 9 nucleotides line up with TRBD1. This CDR3 has 15 amino acids. Germline loops: CDR1 SGHTA, CDR2 FQGTGA. V dropped 5 bases and J dropped 1; count of bases not matched to a gene: 6. The CDR3 coding sequence is TGTGCCAGCAGCCAAGGACAGGGGATATCCTACGAGCAGTACTTC. Translation: CASSQGQGISYEQYF.

The chain uses TRBV6-2 or TRBV6-3 and TRBJ1-4; D uncertain. The CDR3 extends over 14 amino acids. The V gene's germline CDR1 is MNHEY and CDR2 SVGEGT. With 5 bases removed from V and 2 bases from J, the gap between germline ends came to 9 bases. CDR3 coding DNA: TGTGCCAGCAGTAGAGGGTCTACTAATGAAAAACTGTTTTTT. It is translated as CASSRGSTNEKLFF.

The rearrangement joins TRBV3-1 (or the pseudogene TRBV3-2) to TRBJ2-6, with D perhaps TRBD2 (5 bases). Germline CDR1 LGHDT, CDR2 YNNKEL (reference sequence). This CDR3 has 19 amino acids. Trimming removed 2 bases at V and 0 bases at J, with 17 bases between. CDR3 bases: TGTGCCAGCAGCCAACGGGGAGCGACCCTCCCCTCTGGGGCCAACGTCCTGACTTTC. Its translation is CASSQRGATLPSGANVLTF.

The chain couples TRBV10-2 to TRBJ2-7, with 7 bases lining up with TRBD1. Trimming cost V 5 bases and J 6 bases; bases outside gene matches: 7. Germline V lookup: CDR1 WSHSY, CDR2 SAAADI. The CDR3 length is 13 residues. CDR3 region: CASSPDREAEQYF. The CDR3 DNA sequence: TGCGCCAGCAGTCCCGACAGGGAAGCCGAGCAGTACTTC.

This clone was recorded only once. The J gene is TRBJ2-7, the V gene TRBV25-1; TRBD2 matches at 16 bases. CDR3 length: 16 amino acids. The J segment lost 5 bases and the V segment lost 6 bases, leaving 7 bases of the junction unmatched. The V gene's germline CDR1 is MGHDK and CDR2 SYGVNS. CDR3 in DNA: TGTGCCAGCAGCCGTGGGACTAGCGGGAGGGTTAACGAGCAGTACTTC. Residues: CASSRGTSGRVNEQYF.

The rearrangement uses TRBV20-1 and TRBJ2-5, with no clear D. Trimming pared 4 bases from V and 7 bases from J, leaving 10 bases between. The CDR3 runs to 11 residues. The germline CDR1 and CDR2 sequences are DFQATT and SNEGSKA (reference sequence). The CDR3 region is CSAKAPGTQYF. The CDR3 nucleotides read TGCAGTGCTAAGGCCCCGGGGACCCAGTACTTC.